Given below is one T cell receptor (beta chain) in context. These data are taken from a study of blood T cell repertoires in COVID-19. Enrolled during active infection, Seattle patients were then followed longitudinally. The V gene's germline CDR1 is LGHNA and CDR2 YNFKEQ. This CDR3 is 16 amino acids long. Trimming at V came to 4 bases and at J to 0 bases, leaving 6 bases not matched to a gene. Original processing methods: Reference gene primers were amplified, and this amplification served to estimate nucleated cell counts. Sequenced by immunoSEQ multiplex PCR; TCRdb stores in-frame clones only, minus some. The DNA was the basis for D and trimming; V, J and clone size are from that table. The sample includes under 350,000 clones, about 93% of them seen just once.

Sequenced sample: peripheral blood. This clonotype was sampled from a woman aged 25 to 45 with COVID-19, enrolled during active disease. This sequence joins TRBV4-2 and TRBJ2-5, with 9 positions matching TRBD1. Here the CDR3 DNA reads TGTGCCAGCAGCCGAAGAACAGGGGGCCACCAAGAGACCCAGTACTTC. It encodes CASSRRTGGHQETQYF.